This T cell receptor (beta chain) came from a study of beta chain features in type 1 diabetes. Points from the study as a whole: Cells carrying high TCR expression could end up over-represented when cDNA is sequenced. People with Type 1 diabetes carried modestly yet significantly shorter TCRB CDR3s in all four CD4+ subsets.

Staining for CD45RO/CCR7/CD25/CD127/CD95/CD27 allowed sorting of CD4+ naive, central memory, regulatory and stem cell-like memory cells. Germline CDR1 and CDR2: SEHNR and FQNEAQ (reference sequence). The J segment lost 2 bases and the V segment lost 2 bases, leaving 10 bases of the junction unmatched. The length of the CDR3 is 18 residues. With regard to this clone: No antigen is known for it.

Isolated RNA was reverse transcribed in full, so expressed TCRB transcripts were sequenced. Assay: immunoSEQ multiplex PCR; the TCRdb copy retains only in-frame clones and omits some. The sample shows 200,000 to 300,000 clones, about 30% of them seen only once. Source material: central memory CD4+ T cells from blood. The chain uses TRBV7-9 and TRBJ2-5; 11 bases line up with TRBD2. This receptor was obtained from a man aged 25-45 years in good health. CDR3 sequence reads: CASSLLGLAGGLQETQYF. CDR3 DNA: TGTGCCAGCAGCTTACTTGGACTAGCGGGCGGCCTACAAGAGACCCAGTACTTC.